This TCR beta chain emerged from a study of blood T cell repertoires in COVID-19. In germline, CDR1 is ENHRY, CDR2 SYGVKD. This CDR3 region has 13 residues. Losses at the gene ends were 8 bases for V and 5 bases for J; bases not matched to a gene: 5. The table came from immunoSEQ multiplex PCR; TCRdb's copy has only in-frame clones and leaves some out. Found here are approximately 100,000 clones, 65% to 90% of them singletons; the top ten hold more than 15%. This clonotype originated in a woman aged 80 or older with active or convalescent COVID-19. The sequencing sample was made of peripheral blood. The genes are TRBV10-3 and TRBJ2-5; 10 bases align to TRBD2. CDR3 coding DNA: TGTGCCATCGGAAGCGGGAGGGAGGAGACCCAGTACTTC. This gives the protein CAIGSGREETQYF.